Shown below are 19 T cell receptor beta chains from a single sample sequenced in a study of metastatic and nonmetastatic thyroid tumors. Thyroid surgery was preceded by no treatment in any patient. TCRdb re-called clones via MiXCR from the PCR reads. This sample yields 20,000 or so clones, of which approximately 15% are seen a single time; about 10% belongs to the top ten. Material for sequencing was tumor tissue. The receptor source for this set is a female donor with papillary thyroid cancer or a benign thyroid nodule (not recorded which). Some clones in this sample may be carry-over from other donors' samples.

The rearrangement uses TRBV20-1 and TRBJ2-1, with TRBD2 identical over 7 bases. CDR1 is DFQATT, CDR2 SNEGSKA, per germline (reference sequence). The CDR3 is 14 residues long. Germline trimming cut 5 bases from V and 6 bases from J; bases unmatched to any gene: 10. CDR3 sequence: CSAVTSSSGNEQFF. CDR3 nucleotides: TGCAGTGCTGTGACTAGCTCTTCTGGCAATGAGCAGTTCTTC.

This clone was picked up a small number of times. The CDR3 protein is CASSQTGLGNSPLHF. The DNA of the CDR3 is TGTGCCAGCAGCCAGACAGGTCTGGGTAATTCACCCCTCCACTTT. The genes are TRBV6-1 and TRBJ1-6; perhaps TRBD1 as D (6 bases). Germline values: CDR1 MNHNS, CDR2 SASEGT. CDR3 length: 15 residues. V was pared by 6 bases and J by 6 bases, with 15 bases between.

This clone appeared many times. The rearrangement joins TRBV9 to TRBJ1-1; D uncertain. Trimming shortened V by 0 bases and J by 7 bases, and 7 bases separated the two germline ends. The CDR3 is 12 amino acids. Per germline, CDR1 SGDLS and CDR2 YYNGEE. CDR3 nucleotide sequence: TGTGCCAGCAGCGTAGAATCCGGTGAAGCTTTCTTT. Protein sequence: CASSVESGEAFF.

This clone occurred many times. A much larger clone differs by one base, so this may be a read error. The chain carries TRBV27 and TRBJ1-1; perhaps TRBD1 as D (5 bases). This CDR3 has 13 residues. The germline gives CDR1 MNHEY, CDR2 SMNVEV (reference sequence). CDR3 sequence (DNA): TGTGCCAGCACCCCCAGGGTGAACGCTGAAGCTTTCTTT. Translated, it gives CASTPRVNAEAFF.

This clone is classed as medium-sized. The chain has TRBV12-3 or TRBV12-4 and TRBJ1-5; D is possibly TRBD1 (5 bases). Trimming took 3 bases from V and 2 from J, leaving 8 bases between them. CDR3 length: 14 residues. The CDR3: CASSFQGGNQPQHF. CDR3 nucleotides: TGTGCCAGCAGTTTTCAGGGCGGCAATCAGCCCCAGCATTTT.

The rearrangement uses TRBV20-1 and TRBJ1-5, with TRBD1 matching over 12 bases. V was pared by 6 bases and J by 10 bases, with 13 bases of the junction left unmatched. Germline CDR1 and CDR2: DFQATT and SNEGSKA (reference sequence). The CDR3 has 15 residues. CDR3 sequence reads: CSAPGTGGSVHPQHF. Here the CDR3 DNA reads TGCAGTGCCCCCGGGACAGGGGGCTCCGTGCATCCCCAGCATTTT.

This clone has only a few counts. One end of the junction varies from germline; a read error may be responsible. The V call is TRBV28, the J call TRBJ2-5; 7 bases are shared with TRBD1. CDR3 size: 14 residues. The germline V gene has CDR1 MDHEN and CDR2 SYDVKM. CDR3 bases: TGTTCCAGCAGCCAGCTGACAGGGCAGAATACTCAGTACTTC. This gives the protein CSSSQLTGQNTQYF. The full variable domain, in which reference TRBV28 and TRBJ2-5 provide the parts outside the CDR3, is DVKVTQSSRYLVKRTGEKVFLECVQDMDHENMFWYRQDPGLGLRLIYFSYDVKMKEKGDIPEGYSVSREKKERFSLILESASTNQTSMYLCSSSQLTGQNTQYFGPGTRLLVL.

This clone has at least ten counts. The J gene is TRBJ1-1, the V gene TRBV7-8; no firm D call. With 1 base removed from V and 1 base from J, the gap between germline ends came to 4 bases. This CDR3 contains 13 residues. Germline CDR1 SGHVS, CDR2 FQNEAQ. CDR3 loop: CASSLGSNTEAFF. The CDR3 DNA reads as TGTGCCAGCAGCTTAGGTTCGAACACTGAAGCTTTCTTT. Filled out from reference TRBV7-8 and TRBJ1-1, the complete variable domain reads GAGVSQSPRYKVAKRGQDVALRCDPISGHVSLFWYQQALGQGPEFLTYFQNEAQLDKSGLPSDRFFAERPEGSVSTLKIQRTQQEDSAVYLCASSLGSNTEAFFGQGTRLTVV.

The sample holds many counts of this clone. The CDR3 region has the DNA TGCAGTGCTTGGGACTCTCTGGAGACCAAAAACATTCAGTACTTC. This codes for CSAWDSLETKNIQYF. This rearrangement joins TRBV20-1 to TRBJ2-4; D may be TRBD2 (6 bases). CDR1 is DFQATT, CDR2 SNEGSKA, per germline (reference sequence). Trimming removed 5 bases at V and 2 bases at J, with 16 bases between. The CDR3 length is 15 residues.

This clone was observed at least ten times. V is TRBV3-1 and J is TRBJ1-2; 8 bases map to TRBD1. With V trimmed by 4 bases and J by 4 bases, 11 bases remained unmatched. This CDR3 has 16 residues. CDR1 and CDR2 (germline): LGHDT, YNNKEL (reference sequence). CDR3 in DNA: TGTGCCAGCAGCCCCCGGGACAGGCCTCAGGGCTATGGCTACACCTTC. Protein: CASSPRDRPQGYGYTF.

This clone was counted ten times or more. V usage is TRBV27 and J usage is TRBJ1-1, with D possibly being TRBD1 (5 bases). The CDR3 is 14 amino acids. CDR1 and CDR2 (germline): MNHEY, SMNVEV (reference sequence). Trimming stripped 8 bases from V and 4 bases from J, with 17 bases between. CDR3 sequence reads: CASPPEGISTEAFF. The CDR3 nucleotides are TGTGCCAGCCCCCCCGAGGGGATCAGCACTGAAGCTTTCTTT.

Only a few counts were recorded for this clone. This may stem from a read error, because a much larger clone lies one nucleotide away. The chain couples TRBV11-1 to TRBJ1-2; 8 nucleotides match TRBD1. The germline CDR1 and CDR2 sequences are SGHAT and FQDESV (reference sequence). V was clipped by 4 bases and J by 0 bases; unmatched bases: 7. The CDR3 totals 16 residues. The CDR3 loop is CASSSGQGSSNYGYTF. The CDR3 coding sequence is TGTGCCAGCAGCTCTGGACAGGGTTCCTCTAACTATGGCTACACCTTC.

This clone was counted ten times or more. The genes are TRBV7-9 and TRBJ1-1, with D uncertain. Germline V gene data show CDR1 as SEHNR and CDR2 as FQNEAQ (reference sequence). The germline V and J ends were trimmed by 1 base and 0 bases, with 9 bases remaining between them. The length of the CDR3 is 15 residues. The CDR3 protein is CASSLGARVNTEAFF. CDR3 sequence (DNA): TGTGCCAGCAGCTTAGGGGCCAGAGTGAACACTGAAGCTTTCTTT.

This clone was observed at least ten times. The chain uses TRBV7-9 and TRBJ2-3; D perhaps matches TRBD2 (7 bases). Germline assignment: CDR1 SEHNR and CDR2 FQNEAQ (reference sequence). Trimming stripped 5 bases from V and 6 bases from J, with 18 bases between. CDR3 length: 15 amino acids. CDR3 amino acids: CASSIGGGPSDTQYF. DNA for the CDR3: TGTGCCAGCAGCATAGGGGGGGGCCCGTCGGATACGCAGTATTTT.

This clone is labeled as medium-sized. The chain joins TRBV6-5 to TRBJ1-4; tentatively, D is TRBD1 (6 bases). CDR1 is MNHEY and CDR2 is SVGAGI in the germline V gene. The ends were cut back, 0 bases at V and 4 bases at J, with 12 bases in the middle. The CDR3 has 16 residues. The CDR3 loop reads CASSYSGQQRNEKLFF. The CDR3 DNA reads as TGTGCCAGCAGTTACTCCGGACAGCAGCGTAATGAAAAACTGTTTTTT.

This clone was picked up many times. The chain recombines TRBV20-1 with TRBJ1-3; possibly TRBD1 for D (6 bases). The length of the CDR3 is 13 residues. V lost 6 bases, J lost 2 bases, and 11 bases lay in between. CDR1 and CDR2 from the germline V gene are DFQATT and SNEGSKA (reference sequence). The CDR3 region has the DNA TGCAGTGCCAAACAGGGACCTGGAAACACCATATATTTT. It is translated as CSAKQGPGNTIYF.

This clone was counted ten times or more. No conserved phenylalanine or tryptophan ends this CDR3, so it is likely a read error. No DNA is shown, since the ends of the CDR3 on it are uncertain; the CDR3 is the one TCRdb lists. The genes are TRBV7-3 and TRBJ2-7; the table gives TRBD1 as D, unverified against the DNA. The CDR3 is 10 amino acids in total, end residues counted. Per the germline V gene, CDR1 is SGHTA and CDR2 is FQGTGA. Here the CDR3 reads CASSPSPGQG.

With regard to this clone: The junction departs from germline at one end; a sequencing error may be responsible. The V and J genes are TRBV7-6 and TRBJ1-3, with D unclear. This CDR3 has 12 residues. Germline loops: CDR1 SGHVS, CDR2 FNYEAQ. The CDR3 DNA is TGTGCCAACAGCCCAGACCGAAACACCATATATTTT. This encodes CANSPDRNTIYF.

This clone was seen only a few times. A much larger clone differs by one base, so this may be a read error. Other DNA sequences of this sample code for an identical CDR3. The chain uses TRBV12-3 or TRBV12-4 and TRBJ2-3; TRBD1 matches at 10 bases. J was trimmed by 5 bases and V by 8 bases; bases with no gene match: 13. The CDR3 sequence is 16 residues long. DNA for the CDR3: TGTGCCAGCGGCCCAGGGGGGACAGGGGCCAGAGATACGCAGTATTTT. Its translation: CASGPGGTGARDTQYF.